The 24 T cell receptor beta chains below were found in one sample sequenced in a study of early T cells in non-severe SARS-CoV-2 infection. TCRdb used MiXCR to reprocess the 5' RACE reads, holding one entry per CDR3 protein. This table holds over 30,000 distinct CDR3 sequences, approximately 7.1% found once. The input for sequencing was whole blood, taken at baseline. The receptors derive from an adult who was a healthcare worker with PCR-confirmed SARS-CoV-2 infection or an uninfected control (not recorded which).

This clonotype occurred many times. The chain carries TRBV7-9 and TRBJ2-5, with 7 bases aligning to TRBD2. The germline V gene encodes CDR1 SEHNR and CDR2 FQNEAQ (reference sequence). The CDR3 is made up of 15 amino acids. V shed 5 bases, J shed 8 bases, and the junction held 14 bases outside the gene matches. The CDR3 nucleotides read TGTGCCAGCAGCCGCCCCGAGATAGCGGGTGATACCCAGTACTTC. As protein: CASSRPEIAGDTQYF.

This clonotype was seen only a few times. The rearrangement joins TRBV10-3 to TRBJ2-7; D possibly corresponds to TRBD1 (6 bases). The germline CDR1 and CDR2 sequences are ENHRY and SYGVKD. The CDR3 runs 14 residues. The V gene lost 0 bases and the J gene lost 2 bases, with 8 bases spanning the gap. The CDR3 coding sequence is TGTGCCATCAGTGAGTCTCCAGGGGCCTACGAGCAGTACGTC. Its translation: CAISESPGAYEQYV.

This clonotype was counted ten times or more. The chain is built from TRBV29-1 and TRBJ2-1, with TRBD1 identical over 7 bases. CDR1 and CDR2 (germline): SQVTM, ANQGSEA. After removal of 5 bases from V and 6 bases from J, the junction contained 10 bases not matched to a gene. This CDR3 has 14 residues. CDR3 amino acids: CSVLGQALGNEQFF. For the CDR3, the DNA is TGCAGCGTTCTCGGACAGGCCCTTGGCAATGAGCAGTTCTTC.

This clonotype was counted many times. The gene calls are TRBV6-5 and TRBJ1-6, with a tentative D call TRBD1 (6 bases). Germline V gene data show CDR1 as MNHEY and CDR2 as SVGAGI. Trimming removed 0 bases at V and 9 bases at J, with 15 bases between. This CDR3 is built from 16 residues. The CDR3 region has the DNA TGTGCCAGCAGTTACTCGATTACAGGGTTGGGTTCACCCCTCCACTTT. This translates into CASSYSITGLGSPLHF.

This clonotype was seen a handful of times. J is TRBJ2-2 and V is TRBV7-8, with D possibly being TRBD2 (7 bases). The CDR3 sequence is 15 residues long. The germline CDR1 and CDR2 sequences are SGHVS and FQNEAQ. Trimming took 0 bases from V and 4 from J, leaving 9 bases between them. The CDR3 DNA is TGTGCCAGCAGCTTAGCGGGAGGGGGCACCGGGGAGCTGTTTTTT. This encodes CASSLAGGGTGELFF. The full variable domain, in which reference TRBV7-8 and TRBJ2-2 provide the parts outside the CDR3, is GAGVSQSPRYKVAKRGQDVALRCDPISGHVSLFWYQQALGQGPEFLTYFQNEAQLDKSGLPSDRFFAERPEGSVSTLKIQRTQQEDSAVYLCASSLAGGGTGELFFGEGSRLTVL.

This clonotype was recorded a few times. The chain recombines TRBV11-2 with TRBJ1-4, with 7 bases aligning to TRBD1. CDR1 is SGHAT and CDR2 is FQNNGV in the germline V gene. CDR3 size: 15 residues. V lost 4 bases, J lost 5 bases, and 7 bases stayed unmatched. CDR3 DNA sequence: TGTGCCAGCAGCTCGTACGGGACAGCCAATGAAAAACTGTTTTTT. Residues: CASSSYGTANEKLFF.

This clonotype has more than one count but fewer than ten. CDR3 in amino acids: CSVGDSLSGANVLTF. The CDR3 DNA follows: TGCAGCGTTGGGGACAGCCTCTCTGGGGCCAACGTCCTGACTTTC. This chain connects TRBV29-1 to TRBJ2-6; 7 bases line up with TRBD1. Losses at the gene ends were 4 bases for V and 0 bases for J; bases not matched to a gene: 3. From germline, CDR1 is SQVTM and CDR2 ANQGSEA. The CDR3 covers 15 residues.

This clonotype was counted ten times or more. V usage is TRBV7-2 and J usage is TRBJ2-7; D not certain. Germline lookup yields CDR1 SGHTA and CDR2 FQGNSA. The CDR3 sequence is 12 residues long. Trimming removed 4 bases at V and 6 bases at J, with 10 bases between. This CDR3 reads CASSYGNGEQYF. In nucleotides, the CDR3 is TGTGCCAGCAGCTACGGTAACGGCGAGCAGTACTTC.

A few counts support this clonotype. This chain uses TRBV18 with TRBJ2-7, with 9 bases identical to TRBD1. The length of the CDR3 is 13 residues. Germline CDR1 is KGHSH and CDR2 is LQKENI. After removal of 4 bases from V and 4 bases from J, the junction contained 2 bases not matched to a gene. CDR3 in DNA: TGTGCCAGCTCACAACAGGGGGCTTACGAGCAGTACGTC. Its translation: CASSQQGAYEQYV.

Notes on this clonotype: A much larger clonotype is one base distant, so this may be a read error. This rearrangement joins TRBV7-2 to TRBJ1-1; tentatively, D is TRBD1 (5 bases). This CDR3 is built from 13 residues. Trimming took off 2 bases at V and 5 bases at J, with 9 bases between the two ends. The V gene's germline CDR1 is SGHTA and CDR2 FQGNSA. DNA of the CDR3: TGTGCCAGCAGCTTAAACAGGCGGACTGAAGCTTTCTTT. Amino acids: CASSLNRRTEAFF.

The chain is built from TRBV3-1 and TRBJ2-1; D unresolved. The CDR3 is 15 amino acids. V lost 0 bases and J lost 9, with 15 bases in between. Germline CDR1 and CDR2: LGHDT and YNNKEL (reference sequence). The CDR3 DNA follows: TGTGCCAGCAGCCAAGAGGATGTTCTCCACATTGAGCAGTTCTTC. It codes for CASSQEDVLHIEQFF.

Ten or more counts support this clonotype. The V call is TRBV28, the J call TRBJ2-4, with no clear D. The germline V gene encodes CDR1 MDHEN and CDR2 SYDVKM. The CDR3 extends over 14 amino acids. V was pared by 5 bases and J by 0 bases, with 8 bases between. The DNA of the CDR3 is TGTGCCAGCAGTCCTGTAGAAGCCAAAAACATTCAGTACTTC. Encoded protein: CASSPVEAKNIQYF.

The table lists this clonotype with a few counts. One junction end does not reproduce the germline sequence, and a read error may be involved. This chain connects TRBV11-1 to TRBJ2-1; 12 bases fit TRBD2. This CDR3 has 14 residues. CDR1 SGHAT and CDR2 FQDESV come from the germline V gene (reference sequence). The CDR3 loop is CASSSRWGLAGGIF. CDR3 in DNA: TGTGCCAGCAGCTCCCGCTGGGGGCTAGCGGGAGGGATCTTC.

The chain joins TRBV4-3 to TRBJ2-6; TRBD1 matches 8 bases. Per the germline V gene, CDR1 is LGHNA and CDR2 is YSLEER. V lost 1 base, J lost 0 bases, and 5 bases stayed unmatched. CDR3 length equals 18 residues. The CDR3 sequence: CASSQVYRGTSGANVLTF. CDR3 in DNA: TGCGCCAGCAGCCAAGTTTACAGGGGGACCTCTGGGGCCAACGTCCTGACTTTC.

This clonotype appeared many times. In nucleotides, the CDR3 is TGTGCCAGTAGTATTCCCCAGGGCACCGGGGAGCTGTTTTTT. Translating it yields CASSIPQGTGELFF. The chain uses TRBV19 and TRBJ2-2; D is perhaps TRBD1 (5 bases). Between the trimmed V and J ends, which lost 3 bases and 4 bases, there was a span of 9 bases. The CDR3 spans 14 residues. Germline V gives CDR1 LNHDA, CDR2 SQIVND (reference sequence).

This chain connects TRBV4-3 to TRBJ2-1, with 8 bases identical to TRBD2. V trimming: 0 bases; J trimming: 3 bases; junction bases outside the gene matches: 4. Germline CDR1 reads LGHNA; CDR2 reads YSLEER. The CDR3 length is 16 residues. CDR3 sequence: CASSQEFSGIYNEQFF. The CDR3 DNA is TGCGCCAGCAGCCAAGAGTTTAGCGGGATCTACAATGAGCAGTTCTTC.

This clonotype was detected only a few times. The chain links TRBV18 to TRBJ2-2; perhaps D is TRBD1 or TRBD2 (5 bases each). Trimming cost V 6 bases and J 2 bases, with 16 bases left between them. CDR1 is KGHSH, CDR2 LQKENI, per germline. The CDR3 extends over 16 amino acids. CDR3 protein: CASSLQIGGNTGELFF. In DNA, the CDR3 is TGTGCCAGCTCGCTCCAAATTGGGGGAAACACCGGGGAGCTGTTTTTT. Full variable domain (remainder filled in from reference TRBV18 and TRBJ2-2): NAGVMQNPRHLVRRRGQEARLRCSPMKGHSHVYWYRQLPEEGLKFMVYLQKENIIDESGMPKERFSAEFPKEGPSILRIQQVVRGDSAAYFCASSLQIGGNTGELFFGEGSRLTVL.

This clonotype was detected a few times. The genes are TRBV2 and TRBJ2-2; 7 bases line up with TRBD1. Germline loops: CDR1 SNHLY, CDR2 FYNNEI. V trimming: 6 bases; J trimming: 0 bases; junction bases outside the gene matches: 4. This CDR3 has 15 amino acids. As DNA, the CDR3 is TGTGCCAGCAGCCTGACAGGGTCGAACACCGGGGAGCTGTTTTTT. Residues: CASSLTGSNTGELFF. Full variable domain (remainder filled in from reference TRBV2 and TRBJ2-2): EPEVTQTPSHQVTQMGQEVILRCVPISNHLYFYWYRQILGQKVEFLVSFYNNEISEKSEIFDDQFSVERPDGSNFTLKIRSTKLEDSAMYFCASSLTGSNTGELFFGEGSRLTVL.

This clonotype has more than one count but fewer than ten. The chain recombines TRBV9 with TRBJ2-5; D is undetermined. CDR3 size: 14 residues. Trimming removed 0 bases from V and 5 bases from J, with 11 bases in between. Germline V gene data show CDR1 as SGDLS and CDR2 as YYNGEE. This CDR3 reads CASSVDPGGETQYF. Here the CDR3 DNA reads TGTGCCAGCAGCGTAGATCCCGGTGGGGAGACCCAGTACTTC.

The table lists this clonotype with a few counts. The chain couples TRBV7-9 to TRBJ2-5; D not resolved. Germline loops: CDR1 SEHNR, CDR2 FQNEAQ (reference sequence). The CDR3 totals 12 residues. V lost 4 bases, J lost 1 base, and 4 bases lay in between. CDR3 in amino acids: CASSSPQETQYF. The CDR3 DNA sequence: TGTGCCAGCAGCTCACCCCAAGAGACCCAGTACTTC.

This clonotype was detected many times. The chain joins TRBV12-3 or TRBV12-4 to TRBJ1-5; D is uncertain. Trimming left V 3 bases short and J 5 bases short, with 14 bases between. This CDR3 is 15 amino acids long. CDR3 residues: CASSLEWIMDQPQHF. DNA of the CDR3: TGTGCCAGCAGTTTGGAGTGGATTATGGATCAGCCCCAGCATTTT.

The gene calls are TRBV20-1 and TRBJ2-1; 12 nucleotides match TRBD2. CDR1 is DFQATT and CDR2 is SNEGSKA in the germline V gene (reference sequence). CDR3 length: 14 residues. Trimming cost V 3 bases and J 9 bases; bases outside gene matches: 6. CDR3 bases: TGCAGTGCTAGTGGACTAGCGGGAATCGGTGAGCAGTTCTTC. It yields the protein CSASGLAGIGEQFF.

Ten or more counts support this clonotype. CDR3 DNA sequence: TGTGCCAGCAGCTTAGACCAGACAGGGTCGCATGAAAAACTGTTTTTT. Translated: CASSLDQTGSHEKLFF. This chain uses TRBV7-9 with TRBJ1-4, with 7 nucleotides matching TRBD1. After removal of 1 base from V and 6 bases from J, the junction contained 8 bases not matched to a gene. Germline lookup yields CDR1 SEHNR and CDR2 FQNEAQ (reference sequence). This CDR3 is 16 amino acids long.

The V and J genes are TRBV7-2 and TRBJ2-5; TRBD2 aligns across 7 bases. Germline assignment: CDR1 SGHTA and CDR2 FQGNSA. The CDR3 is made up of 14 amino acids. V lost 5 bases to trimming and J lost 1 base; unmatched junction nucleotides: 4. The CDR3 region has the DNA TGTGCCAGCAGCCTCTGCGGGAGCCAAGAGACCCAGTACTTC. Its translation is CASSLCGSQETQYF.